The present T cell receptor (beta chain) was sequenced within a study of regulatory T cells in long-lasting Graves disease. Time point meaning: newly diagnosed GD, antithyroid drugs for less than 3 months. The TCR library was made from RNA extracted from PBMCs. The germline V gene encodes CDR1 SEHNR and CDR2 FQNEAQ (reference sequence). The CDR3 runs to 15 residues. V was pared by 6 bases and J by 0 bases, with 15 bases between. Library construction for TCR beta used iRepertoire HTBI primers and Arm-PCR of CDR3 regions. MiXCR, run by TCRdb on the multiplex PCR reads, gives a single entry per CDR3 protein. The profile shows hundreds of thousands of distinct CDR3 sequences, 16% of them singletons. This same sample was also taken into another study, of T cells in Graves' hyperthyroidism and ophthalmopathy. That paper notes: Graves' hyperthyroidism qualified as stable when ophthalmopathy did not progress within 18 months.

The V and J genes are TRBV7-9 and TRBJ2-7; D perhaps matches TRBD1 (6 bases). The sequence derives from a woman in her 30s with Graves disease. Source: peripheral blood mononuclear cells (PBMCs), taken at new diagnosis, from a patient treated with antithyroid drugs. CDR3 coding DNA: TGTGCCAGCAGTGCACAGGGTACTTTCTCCTACGAGCAGTACTTC. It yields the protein CASSAQGTFSYEQYF.